These 22 T cell receptor beta chains came from one sample sequenced in a study of CD8 T cells in Susac syndrome. A quantity of about 0.45 to 1 ug RNA underwent reverse transcription using random hexamers. TCRdb used MiXCR to reprocess the immunoSEQ multiplex PCR reads, holding one entry per CDR3 protein. The table shows 150,000 or so distinct CDR3 sequences, with 92% occurring only once. Sequences were obtained from CD4+ T cells from PBMCs. These TCRs come from a human donor in good health.

The chain combines TRBV20-1 with TRBJ2-3; possibly TRBD2 for D (5 bases). Germline-derived CDR1 and CDR2 are DFQATT and SNEGSKA (reference sequence). V lost 8 bases, J lost 4 bases, and 19 bases lay in between. The CDR3 is 14 amino acids. CDR3 in DNA: TGCAGTACCCAGAGTCTAGCTTACCCAGATACGCAGTATTTT. This encodes CSTQSLAYPDTQYF.

This rearrangement joins TRBV5-1 to TRBJ1-1; the D is unclear. In germline, CDR1 is SGHRS, CDR2 YFSETQ. The CDR3 covers 13 residues. Trimming shortened V by 4 bases and J by 4 bases, and 11 bases separated the two germline ends. The chain's CDR3 is CASSLDKGTEAFF. CDR3 nucleotides: TGCGCCAGCAGCCTAGACAAGGGCACTGAAGCTTTCTTT.

This clonotype has a single count. The CDR3 region is CASSQGQTGGAGGELFF. Here the CDR3 DNA reads TGTGCCAGCAGCCAAGGACAGACAGGGGGCGCTGGCGGGGAGCTGTTTTTT. The chain uses TRBV3-1 and TRBJ2-2; TRBD1 aligns across 10 bases. Germline trimming cut 1 base from V and 7 bases from J; bases unmatched to any gene: 9. The CDR3 has 17 residues. Per germline, CDR1 LGHDT and CDR2 YNNKEL (reference sequence).

This clonotype was found once. The V and J genes are TRBV2 and TRBJ1-3, with D maybe TRBD1 (5 bases). CDR3 size: 17 residues. V lost 3 bases, J lost 0 bases, and 15 bases lay in between. Germline V CDR1 and CDR2: SNHLY, FYNNEI. In nucleotides, the CDR3 is TGTGCCAGCAGTGATGTCTGGGGCACCAACTCTGGAAACACCATATATTTT. It codes for CASSDVWGTNSGNTIYF.

The rearrangement uses TRBV5-1 and TRBJ2-5, with D unclear. Germline CDR1 and CDR2: SGHRS and YFSETQ. The CDR3 extends over 14 amino acids. Trimming left V 0 bases short and J 7 bases short, with 13 bases between. CDR3 region: CASSLVSQIWTQYF. The CDR3 DNA reads as TGCGCCAGCAGCTTGGTGTCCCAGATATGGACCCAGTACTTC.

This clonotype was picked up one time. This chain joins TRBV24-1 and TRBJ2-3, with TRBD2 matching over 13 bases. Losses at the gene ends were 9 bases for V and 5 bases for J; bases not matched to a gene: 4. The germline CDR1 and CDR2 sequences are KGHDR and SFDVKD. The CDR3 length is 14 residues. In nucleotides, the CDR3 is TGTGCCACCGGACTAGCGGGAGCCGGAGATACGCAGTATTTT. Translation gives CATGLAGAGDTQYF.

V gene TRBV25-1 combines with J gene TRBJ2-7, with 12 bases matching TRBD2. The CDR3 has 14 amino acids. Germline assignment: CDR1 MGHDK and CDR2 SYGVNS. V lost 7 bases, J lost 2 bases, and 3 bases stayed unmatched. CDR3 nucleotide sequence: TGTGCCAGCATGACTAGCGGGAGTACCTACGAGCAGTACTTC. This codes for CASMTSGSTYEQYF.

This chain uses TRBV3-1 with TRBJ2-5, with 10 bases lining up with TRBD1. The CDR3 sequence is 16 residues long. Losses at the gene ends were 4 bases for V and 5 bases for J; bases not matched to a gene: 10. Germline CDR1 is LGHDT and CDR2 is YNNKEL (reference sequence). The CDR3 spells CASSLLPGQGIETQYF. DNA of the CDR3: TGTGCCAGCAGCCTTCTCCCGGGACAGGGGATTGAGACCCAGTACTTC.

The J gene is TRBJ1-5, the V gene TRBV18; 10 nucleotides align to TRBD1. The trim removed 5 bases at V and 3 bases at J, leaving 4 bases unmatched. The germline gives CDR1 KGHSH, CDR2 LQKENI. This CDR3 has 15 residues. CDR3 coding DNA: TGTGCCAGCTCATCAGGGACAGGGGACAATCAGCCCCAGCATTTT. Its translation: CASSSGTGDNQPQHF.

V usage is TRBV3-1 and J usage is TRBJ1-4; D remains ambiguous. This CDR3 spans 14 amino acids. Germline V gene lookup returns CDR1 LGHDT and CDR2 YNNKEL (reference sequence). V gave up 1 base and J gave up 7 bases, with 10 bases separating them. Here the CDR3 reads CASSQAPRGEKLFF. CDR3 bases: TGTGCCAGCAGCCAAGCCCCCCGGGGTGAAAAACTGTTTTTT.

The chain links TRBV28 to TRBJ2-2; D is possibly TRBD2 (6 bases). CDR1 and CDR2 (germline): MDHEN, SYDVKM. Deletions cut 6 bases from V and 3 bases from J, with 14 bases between. The CDR3 contains 15 residues. The CDR3 region has the DNA TGTGCCAGCAGGCCACCGGGACTTGACACCGGGGAGCTGTTTTTT. Its protein is CASRPPGLDTGELFF.

The rearrangement links TRBV18 to TRBJ1-5; D unclear. V lost 3 bases to trimming and J lost 0 bases, with 12 bases between them. The CDR3 length is 16 residues. Germline CDR1 and CDR2: KGHSH and LQKENI. The CDR3 loop reads CASSPRQINSNQPQHF. DNA for the CDR3: TGTGCCAGCTCACCGAGGCAGATTAATAGCAATCAGCCCCAGCATTTT.

The count of this clonotype is one. The rearrangement joins TRBV6-6 to TRBJ1-2, with TRBD1 as a possible D gene (5 bases). The V gene's germline CDR1 is MNHNY and CDR2 SVGAGI (reference sequence). This CDR3 is 15 amino acids long. The V gene lost 11 bases and the J gene lost 8 bases, with 27 bases spanning the gap. The CDR3 bases are TGTGCCGGGCATAGCGTGGCCCAGCCAGGGTCCGGCTACACCTTC. It encodes CAGHSVAQPGSGYTF.

The chain couples TRBV6-1 to TRBJ1-2, with unresolved D. The CDR3 has 14 amino acids. Trimming removed 2 bases from V and 4 bases from J, with 11 bases in between. Germline CDR1 MNHNS, CDR2 SASEGT. This CDR3 reads CASSEWQKPYGYTF. The CDR3 DNA reads TGTGCCAGCAGTGAATGGCAGAAGCCCTATGGCTACACCTTC.

V usage is TRBV2 and J usage is TRBJ2-7; 9 nucleotides line up with TRBD1. Trimming cost V 6 bases and J 6 bases; bases outside gene matches: 9. Germline V CDR1 and CDR2: SNHLY, FYNNEI. This CDR3 comprises 14 residues. CDR3 in amino acids: CASSNRDRAGEQYF. The CDR3 DNA is TGTGCCAGCAGCAACCGGGACAGGGCTGGCGAGCAGTACTTC.

The chain carries TRBV9 and TRBJ2-1, with D perhaps matching TRBD2 (6 bases). The V end was cut by 0 bases, the J end by 8 bases, with 9 bases between. CDR3 length: 13 residues. Germline values: CDR1 SGDLS, CDR2 YYNGEE. The CDR3 DNA follows: TGTGCCAGCAGCGTAGCTTCGGGGGATGAGCAGTTCTTC. This codes for CASSVASGDEQFF.

This clonotype came up once. V and J are TRBV2 and TRBJ2-7, with D perhaps given as TRBD1 or TRBD2 (6 bases each). The CDR3 totals 13 residues. The germline gives CDR1 SNHLY, CDR2 FYNNEI. The CDR3 reads CVSGASTAYEQYF. The CDR3 coding sequence is TGTGTCTCGGGGGCATCAACAGCCTACGAGCAGTACTTC.

This rearrangement joins TRBV29-1 to TRBJ2-5; D is undetermined. The CDR3 runs to 11 residues. V gave up 4 bases and J gave up 6 bases, with 9 bases separating them. Germline V lookup: CDR1 SQVTM, CDR2 ANQGSEA. The CDR3 DNA is TGCAGCGTTGGGACCTCGAAGACCCAGTACTTC. This gives the protein CSVGTSKTQYF.

The chain has TRBV19 and TRBJ2-1, with TRBD2 matching 10 bases. The CDR3 contains 15 residues. CDR1 and CDR2 from the germline V gene are LNHDA and SQIVND (reference sequence). Germline trimming cut 3 bases from V and 9 bases from J; bases unmatched to any gene: 8. The CDR3 nucleotides read TGTGCCAGTAGTATTAAGAGCGGGAGGGCCGTTGAGCAGTTCTTC. It is translated as CASSIKSGRAVEQFF.

The rearrangement joins TRBV6-5 to TRBJ1-1; D possibly corresponds to TRBD1 (5 bases). The germline gives CDR1 MNHEY, CDR2 SVGAGI. The CDR3 totals 16 residues. V was clipped by 0 bases and J by 3 bases, with 14 bases between them. The CDR3 loop is CASSYSYGTLDTEAFF. CDR3 bases: TGTGCCAGCAGTTACTCCTATGGGACTCTTGACACTGAAGCTTTCTTT.

This rearrangement joins TRBV11-3 to TRBJ1-1, with D unclear. Germline assignment: CDR1 SGHNT and CDR2 YENEEA. CDR3 size: 14 residues. The ends were cut back, 0 bases at V and 5 bases at J, with 10 bases in the middle. CDR3 sequence (DNA): TGTGCCAGCAGCTTAGATTATAGGAGGACTGAAGCTTTCTTT. This translates into CASSLDYRRTEAFF.

The J gene is TRBJ2-7, the V gene TRBV6-5; D gene uncertain. This CDR3 region has 14 residues. Germline lookup yields CDR1 MNHEY and CDR2 SVGAGI. The V end was cut by 0 bases, the J end by 2 bases, with 8 bases between. CDR3 in DNA: TGTGCCAGCAGTTACTCGAGACACACCTACGAGCAGTACTTC. Protein product: CASSYSRHTYEQYF.